A single T cell receptor beta chain is shown here with its context. The source of the sample is a study of blood T cell repertoires in COVID-19. Study information: Collection of acute and convalescent COVID-19 samples took place in the United States, Italy and Spain. T cells, B-cell-depleted T cells, or PBMCs supplied cDNA or gDNA.

In the authors' methods: Estimation of nucleated cell counts relied on the amplification of reference gene primers. Measured with immunoSEQ multiplex PCR; TCRdb has only the in-frame clones, and not every one. The V and J calls and clone size come from that table; D and trimming were worked out from the DNA. The table shows roughly 62,000 clones, with roughly 89% occurring only once. The CDR3 consists of 14 residues. V was shortened by 3 bases and J by 4 bases, with 9 bases between the two germline ends. In germline, CDR1 is LNHDA, CDR2 SQIVND (reference sequence). This clonotype was sampled from a human donor in a cohort sampled during active COVID-19. The chain joins TRBV19 to TRBJ2-2; maybe TRBD1 (6 bases). Sequenced material: peripheral blood. In nucleotides, the CDR3 is TGTGCCAGTAGTATGTTGGGGGCCACCGGGGAGCTGTTTTTT. It translates to CASSMLGATGELFF. Full variable domain (remainder filled in from reference TRBV19 and TRBJ2-2): DGGITQSPKYLFRKEGQNVTLSCEQNLNHDAMYWYRQDPGQGLRLIYYSQIVNDFQKGDIAEGYSVSREKKESFPLTVTSAQKNPTAFYLCASSMLGATGELFFGEGSRLTVL.